This T cell receptor beta chain was retrieved from a study of CD8 T cells in ankylosing spondylitis (dated by TCRdb to the late 2010s). Notes on the research overall: The study profiled T cell receptor beta repertoires in healthy donors and ankylosing spondylitis patients to find disease-linked TCR variants. The whole study cohort included 95 to 130 healthy donors and about two dozen ankylosing spondylitis patients. Peripheral blood was sampled, and synovial fluid was additionally collected from ankylosing spondylitis patients.

The sequencing machine was an Illumina HiSeq 2500. Quantitative 5'-RACE with molecular barcodes was the method used to prepare the TCR beta libraries. On the authors' methods: To identify disease-linked TCR variants, a new computational method was used, one built on a probabilistic model of VDJ rearrangement. TCRdb handled the public reads itself, with Q25 trimming in fastp and clone calling in MiXCR, and kept productive beta chains. Rows are unified per CDR3 protein, each entry keeping the most common DNA and genes. TCRdb, not the original authors, processed these V and J calls. The sample data list about 150,000 distinct CDR3 sequences, and around 45% of these were observed just once. Nearly 15% of the sample belongs to the ten largest clones. The study at large found these results: A TCR beta motif made up of about eight highly homologous amino acid variants appeared to be characteristic of blood from ankylosing spondylitis patients. Some TCR beta motif variants had previously been reported in synovial fluid and blood of reactive arthritis patients, which suggested common disease-initiation mechanisms. According to the report, matched synovial fluid samples from ankylosing spondylitis patients were significantly enriched for the disease-linked clones. In peripheral blood, the disease-linked clones were found at relatively low frequencies and had a CD8+ phenotype.

For each ankylosing spondylitis patient, the synovial fluid sample was matched to a blood sample from that same patient. CDR1 SQVTM and CDR2 ANQGSEA were looked up in the germline V gene. Cut back by 7 bases and 1 base, the V and J ends lie 7 bases apart. From the cysteine up to the phenylalanine, the CDR3 has a length of 11 residues. Only the CDR3 DNA stays, 33 bases, in frame from base 1. Regarding this clonotype: It has no known antigen specificity. No base quality values were provided; no much bigger clone lies one nucleotide off.

The source of this sequence is a male donor with ankylosing spondylitis. Sequences were obtained from synovial fluid, either unsorted or a sorted T cell fraction (not recorded which). The V gene is TRBV29-1 and the J gene is TRBJ1-2; a confident D gene designation cannot be given. Here the CDR3 is given as CSAPLNYGYTF. The nucleotide sequence is TGCAGCGCCCCCCTTAACTATGGCTACACCTTC.